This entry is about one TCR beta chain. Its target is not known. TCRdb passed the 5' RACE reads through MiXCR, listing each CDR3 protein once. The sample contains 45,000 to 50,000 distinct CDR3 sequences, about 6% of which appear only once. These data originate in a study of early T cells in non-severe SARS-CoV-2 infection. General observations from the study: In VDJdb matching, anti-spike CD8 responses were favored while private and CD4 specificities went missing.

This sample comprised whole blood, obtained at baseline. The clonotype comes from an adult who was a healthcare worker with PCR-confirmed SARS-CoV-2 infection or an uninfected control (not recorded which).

The CDR3 sequence is CASSLDRRTWNEQFF. The CDR3 DNA reads as TGTGCCAGCAGTTTGGACAGGCGAACGTGGAATGAGCAGTTCTTC. V gene TRBV12-3 or TRBV12-4 combines with J gene TRBJ2-1, with TRBD1 matching 7 bases. The CDR3 is 15 amino acids. V was pared by 3 bases and J by 7 bases, with 9 bases of the junction left unmatched.